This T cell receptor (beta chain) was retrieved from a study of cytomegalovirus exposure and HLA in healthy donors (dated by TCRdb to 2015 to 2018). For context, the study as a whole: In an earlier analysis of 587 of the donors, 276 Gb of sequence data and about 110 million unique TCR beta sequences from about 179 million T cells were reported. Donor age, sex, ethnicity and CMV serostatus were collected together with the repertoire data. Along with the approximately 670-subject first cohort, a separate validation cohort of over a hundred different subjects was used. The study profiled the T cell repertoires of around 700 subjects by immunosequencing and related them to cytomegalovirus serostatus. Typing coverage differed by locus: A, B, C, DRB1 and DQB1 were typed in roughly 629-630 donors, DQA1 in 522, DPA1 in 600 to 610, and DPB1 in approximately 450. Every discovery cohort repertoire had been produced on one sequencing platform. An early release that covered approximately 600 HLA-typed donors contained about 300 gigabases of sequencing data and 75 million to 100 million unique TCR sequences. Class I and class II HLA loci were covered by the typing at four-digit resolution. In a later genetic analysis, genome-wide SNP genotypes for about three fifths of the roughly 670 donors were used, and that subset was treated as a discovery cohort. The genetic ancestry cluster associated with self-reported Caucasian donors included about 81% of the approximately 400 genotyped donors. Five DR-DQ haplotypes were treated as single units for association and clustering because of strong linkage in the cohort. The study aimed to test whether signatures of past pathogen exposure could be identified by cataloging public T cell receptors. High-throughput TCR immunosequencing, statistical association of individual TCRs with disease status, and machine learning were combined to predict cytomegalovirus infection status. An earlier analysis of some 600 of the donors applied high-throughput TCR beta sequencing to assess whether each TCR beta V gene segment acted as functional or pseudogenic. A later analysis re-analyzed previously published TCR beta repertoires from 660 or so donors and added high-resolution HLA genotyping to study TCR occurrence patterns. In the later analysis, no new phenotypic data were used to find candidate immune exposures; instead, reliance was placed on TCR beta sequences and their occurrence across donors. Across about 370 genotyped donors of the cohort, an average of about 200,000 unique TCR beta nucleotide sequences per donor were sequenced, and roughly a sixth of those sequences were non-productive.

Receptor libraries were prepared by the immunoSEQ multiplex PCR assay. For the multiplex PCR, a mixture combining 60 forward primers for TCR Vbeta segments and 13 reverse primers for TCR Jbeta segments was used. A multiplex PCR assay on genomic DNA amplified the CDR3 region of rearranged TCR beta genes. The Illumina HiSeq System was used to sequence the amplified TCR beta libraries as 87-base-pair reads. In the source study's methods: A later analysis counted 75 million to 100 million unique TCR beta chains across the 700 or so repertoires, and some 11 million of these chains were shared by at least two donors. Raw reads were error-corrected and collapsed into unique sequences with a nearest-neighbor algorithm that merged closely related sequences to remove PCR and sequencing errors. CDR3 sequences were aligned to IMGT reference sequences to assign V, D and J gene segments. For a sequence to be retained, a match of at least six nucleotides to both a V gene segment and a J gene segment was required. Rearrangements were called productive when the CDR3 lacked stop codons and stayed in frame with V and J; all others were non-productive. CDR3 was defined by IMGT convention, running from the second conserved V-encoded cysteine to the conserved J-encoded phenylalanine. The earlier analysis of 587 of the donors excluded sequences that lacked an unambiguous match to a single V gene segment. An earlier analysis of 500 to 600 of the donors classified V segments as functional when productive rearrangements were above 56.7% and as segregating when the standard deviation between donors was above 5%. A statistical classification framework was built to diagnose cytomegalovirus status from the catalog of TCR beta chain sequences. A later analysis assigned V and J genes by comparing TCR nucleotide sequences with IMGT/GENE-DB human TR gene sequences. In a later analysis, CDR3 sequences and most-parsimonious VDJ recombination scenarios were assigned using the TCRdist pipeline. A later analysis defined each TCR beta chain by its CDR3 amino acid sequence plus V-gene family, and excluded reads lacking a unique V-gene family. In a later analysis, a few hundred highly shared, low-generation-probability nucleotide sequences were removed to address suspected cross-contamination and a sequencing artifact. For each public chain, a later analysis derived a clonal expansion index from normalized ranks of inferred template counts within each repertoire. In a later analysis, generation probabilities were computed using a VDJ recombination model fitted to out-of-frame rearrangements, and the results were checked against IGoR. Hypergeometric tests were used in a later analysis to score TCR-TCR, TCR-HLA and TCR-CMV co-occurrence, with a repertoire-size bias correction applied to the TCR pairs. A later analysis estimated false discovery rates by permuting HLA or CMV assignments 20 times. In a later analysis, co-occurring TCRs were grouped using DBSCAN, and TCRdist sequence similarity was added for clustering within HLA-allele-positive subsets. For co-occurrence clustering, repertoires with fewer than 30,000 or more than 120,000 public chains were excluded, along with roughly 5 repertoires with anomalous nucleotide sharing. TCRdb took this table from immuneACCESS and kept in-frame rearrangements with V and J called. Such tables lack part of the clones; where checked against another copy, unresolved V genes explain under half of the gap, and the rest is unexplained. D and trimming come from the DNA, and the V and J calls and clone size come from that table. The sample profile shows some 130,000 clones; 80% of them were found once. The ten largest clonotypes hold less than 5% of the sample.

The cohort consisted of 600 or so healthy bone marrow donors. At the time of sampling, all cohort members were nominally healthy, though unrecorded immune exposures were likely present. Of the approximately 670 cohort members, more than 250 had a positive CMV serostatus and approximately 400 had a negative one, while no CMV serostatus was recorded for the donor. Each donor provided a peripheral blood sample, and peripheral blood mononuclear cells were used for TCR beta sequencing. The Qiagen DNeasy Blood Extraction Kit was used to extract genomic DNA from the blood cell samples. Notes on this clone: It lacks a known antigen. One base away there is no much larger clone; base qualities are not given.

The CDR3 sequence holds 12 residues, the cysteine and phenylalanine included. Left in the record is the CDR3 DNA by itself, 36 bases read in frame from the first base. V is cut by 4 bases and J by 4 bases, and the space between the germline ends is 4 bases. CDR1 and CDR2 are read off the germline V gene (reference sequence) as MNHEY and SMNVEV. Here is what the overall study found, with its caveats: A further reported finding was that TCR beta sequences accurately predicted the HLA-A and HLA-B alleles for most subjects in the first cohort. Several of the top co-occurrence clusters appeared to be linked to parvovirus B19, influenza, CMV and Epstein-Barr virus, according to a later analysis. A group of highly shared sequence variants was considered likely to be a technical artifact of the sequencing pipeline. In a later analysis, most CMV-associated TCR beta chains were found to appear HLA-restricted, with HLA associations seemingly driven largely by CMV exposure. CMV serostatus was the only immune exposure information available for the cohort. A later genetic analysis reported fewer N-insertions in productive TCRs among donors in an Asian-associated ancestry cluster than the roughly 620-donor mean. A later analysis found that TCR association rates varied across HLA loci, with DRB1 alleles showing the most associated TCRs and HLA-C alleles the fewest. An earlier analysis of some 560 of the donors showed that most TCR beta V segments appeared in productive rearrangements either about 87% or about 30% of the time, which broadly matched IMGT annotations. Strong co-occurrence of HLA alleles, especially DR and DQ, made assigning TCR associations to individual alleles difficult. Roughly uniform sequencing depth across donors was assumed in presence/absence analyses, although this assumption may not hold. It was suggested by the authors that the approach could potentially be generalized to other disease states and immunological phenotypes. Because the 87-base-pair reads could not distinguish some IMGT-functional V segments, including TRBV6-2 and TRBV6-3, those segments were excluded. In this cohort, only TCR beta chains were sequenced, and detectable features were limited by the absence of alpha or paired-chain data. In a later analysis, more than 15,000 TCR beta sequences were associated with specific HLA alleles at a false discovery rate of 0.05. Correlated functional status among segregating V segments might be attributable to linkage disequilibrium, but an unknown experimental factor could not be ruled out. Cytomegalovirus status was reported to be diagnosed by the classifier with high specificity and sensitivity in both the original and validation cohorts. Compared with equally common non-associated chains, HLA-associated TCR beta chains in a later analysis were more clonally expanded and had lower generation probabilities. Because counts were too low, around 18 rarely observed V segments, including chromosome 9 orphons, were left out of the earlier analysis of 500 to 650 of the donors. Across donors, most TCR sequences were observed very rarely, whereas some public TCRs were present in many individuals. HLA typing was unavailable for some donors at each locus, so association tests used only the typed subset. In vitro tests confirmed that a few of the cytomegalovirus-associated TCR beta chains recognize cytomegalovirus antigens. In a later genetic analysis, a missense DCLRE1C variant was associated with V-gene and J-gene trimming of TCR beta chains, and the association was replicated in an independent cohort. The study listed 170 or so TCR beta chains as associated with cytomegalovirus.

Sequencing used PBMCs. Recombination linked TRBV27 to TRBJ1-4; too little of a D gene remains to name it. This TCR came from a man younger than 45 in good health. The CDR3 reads CASSSRNEKLFF. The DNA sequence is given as TGTGCCAGCAGTTCCCGTAATGAAAAACTGTTTTTT.